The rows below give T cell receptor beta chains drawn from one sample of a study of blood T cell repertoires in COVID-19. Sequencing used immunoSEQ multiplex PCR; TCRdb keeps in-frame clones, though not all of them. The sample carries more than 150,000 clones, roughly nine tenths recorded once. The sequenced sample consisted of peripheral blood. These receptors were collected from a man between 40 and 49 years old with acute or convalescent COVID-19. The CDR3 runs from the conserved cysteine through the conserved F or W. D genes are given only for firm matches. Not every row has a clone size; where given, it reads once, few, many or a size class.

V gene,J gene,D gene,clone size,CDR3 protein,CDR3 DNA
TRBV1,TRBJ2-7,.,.,CTSSQVRSSGGYEQYF,TGCACCAGCAGCCAAGTTCGTAGTAGCGGGGGCTACGAGCAGTACTTC
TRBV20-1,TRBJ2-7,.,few,CSAETDEQYF,TGCAGTGCGGAGACAGACGAGCAGTACTTC
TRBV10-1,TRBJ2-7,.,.,CASSRQISYEQYF,TGCGCCAGCAGTCGACAGATTAGCTACGAGCAGTACTTC
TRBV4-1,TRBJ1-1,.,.,CASSQGTLGTEAFF,TGCGCCAGCAGCCAAGGGACTTTGGGGACTGAAGCTTTCTTT
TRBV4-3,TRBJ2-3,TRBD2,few,CASSQNSGTSGSDTQYF,TGCGCCAGCAGCCAAAACTCCGGGACTAGCGGATCAGATACGCAGTATTTT
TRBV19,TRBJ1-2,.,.,CASNAGFYGYTF,TGTGCCAGTAACGCGGGATTTTATGGCTACACCTTC
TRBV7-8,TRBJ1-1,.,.,CASSLEPQIMNTEAFF,TGTGCCAGCAGCTTAGAACCGCAGATAATGAACACTGAAGCTTTCTTT
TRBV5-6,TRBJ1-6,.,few,CASSLLANSPLHF,TGTGCCAGCAGCTTGTTAGCGAATTCACCCCTCCACTTT
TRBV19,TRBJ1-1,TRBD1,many,CASRDREMNTEAFF,TGTGCCAGTAGGGACAGGGAAATGAACACTGAAGCTTTCTTT
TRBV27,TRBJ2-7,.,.,CASSPGLTSEQYF,TGTGCCAGCAGTCCCGGACTAACCAGCGAGCAGTACTTC
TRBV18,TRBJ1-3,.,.,CASSPRTDSGNTIYF,TGTGCCAGCTCACCCCGGACAGACTCTGGAAACACCATATATTTT
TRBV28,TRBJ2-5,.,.,CASSSPTPAETQYF,TGTGCCAGCAGTTCCCCAACCCCTGCGGAGACCCAGTACTTC
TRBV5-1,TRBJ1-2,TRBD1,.,CASSRDSYGYTF,TGCGCCAGCAGCAGGGACAGCTATGGCTACACCTTC
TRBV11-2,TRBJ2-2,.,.,CASSLAMATGELFF,TGTGCCAGCAGCTTAGCAATGGCCACCGGGGAGCTGTTTTTT
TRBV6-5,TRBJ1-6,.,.,CASRGTQGNSPLHF,TGTGCCAGCAGGGGGACACAGGGTAATTCACCCCTCCACTTT
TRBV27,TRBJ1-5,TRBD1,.,CASSPGQGVGPQHF,TGTGCCAGCAGCCCGGGACAGGGGGTAGGGCCCCAGCATTTT
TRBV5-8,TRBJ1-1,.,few,CASSLSRPRGTEAFF,TGTGCCAGCAGCTTATCCAGACCCAGGGGCACTGAAGCTTTCTTT
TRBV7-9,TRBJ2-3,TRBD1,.,CASSPGTGGTDTQYF,TGTGCCAGCAGCCCGGGGACAGGGGGAACAGATACGCAGTATTTT
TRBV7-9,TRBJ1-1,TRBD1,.,CASTLRGQGDAFF,TGTGCCAGCACCTTACGCGGACAGGGGGACGCTTTCTTT
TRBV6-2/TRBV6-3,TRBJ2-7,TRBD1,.,CASSYNPGQSYEQYF,TGTGCCAGCAGTTATAACCCGGGACAGTCCTACGAGCAGTACTTC
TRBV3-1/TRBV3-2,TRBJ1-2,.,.,CASSQDRPRGYGYTF,TGTGCCAGCAGCCAGGACAGACCCAGGGGCTATGGCTACACCTTC
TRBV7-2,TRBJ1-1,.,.,CASSLARGQNTEAFF,TGTGCCAGCAGCTTAGCCAGAGGACAGAACACTGAAGCTTTCTTT
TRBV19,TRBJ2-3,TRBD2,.,CASATLAGVRGDTQYF,TGTGCCAGTGCCACACTAGCGGGGGTTAGGGGAGATACGCAGTATTTT
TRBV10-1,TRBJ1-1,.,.,CASSDGRLDSRAFF,TGCGCCAGCAGCGACGGGAGACTTGACTCCCGGGCTTTCTTT
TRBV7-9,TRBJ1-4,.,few,CAETVREERGKLFF,TGTGCCGAAACAGTCCGGGAGGAGCGTGGAAAACTGTTTTTT
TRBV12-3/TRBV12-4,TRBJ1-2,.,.,CASSLLGNYGYTF,TGTGCCAGCAGTTTATTGGGCAACTATGGCTACACCTTC
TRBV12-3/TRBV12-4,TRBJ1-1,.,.,CASSLSGLGAFF,TGTGCCAGCAGTTTATCAGGGCTGGGTGCTTTCTTT
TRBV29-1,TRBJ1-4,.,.,CSVGGGGNEKLFF,TGCAGCGTTGGAGGGGGTGGTAATGAAAAACTGTTTTTT
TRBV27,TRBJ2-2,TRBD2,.,CASSSGGGVNGELFF,TGTGCCAGCAGTTCTGGCGGGGGGGTAAACGGGGAGCTGTTTTTT
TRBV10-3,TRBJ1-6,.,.,CAISGNRDNSPLHF,TGTGCCATCAGTGGCAACAGAGATAATTCACCCCTCCACTTT
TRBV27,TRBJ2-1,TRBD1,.,CASSHNGQVSYNEQFF,TGTGCCAGCAGTCATAACGGACAGGTCTCCTACAATGAGCAGTTCTTC
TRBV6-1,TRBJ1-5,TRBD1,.,CASSVPFEKTGERQPQHF,TGTGCCAGCAGTGTTCCTTTCGAGAAAACAGGGGAACGGCAGCCCCAGCATTTT
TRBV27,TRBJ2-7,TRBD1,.,CASREGQGATYEQYF,TGTGCCAGCAGGGAGGGACAGGGAGCTACCTACGAGCAGTACTTC
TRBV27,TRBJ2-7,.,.,CASSLSRSSYEQYF,TGTGCCAGCAGTTTATCGAGGAGCTCCTATGAGCAGTACTTC
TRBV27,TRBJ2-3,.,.,CASSLSPNRVPDTQYF,TGTGCCAGCAGTCTCTCCCCAAACAGGGTCCCAGATACGCAGTATTTT
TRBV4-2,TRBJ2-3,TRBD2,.,CASSRPAGGPVDTQYF,TGTGCCAGCAGCCGGCCAGCGGGGGGGCCGGTGGATACGCAGTATTTT
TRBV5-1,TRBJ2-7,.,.,CASSFGLYSYEQYF,TGCGCCAGCAGCTTCGGTCTTTACTCCTACGAGCAGTACTTC
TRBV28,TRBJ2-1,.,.,CASSPLAGTTSYNEQFF,TGTGCCAGCAGTCCCCTTGCGGGGACCACCTCCTACAATGAGCAGTTCTTC
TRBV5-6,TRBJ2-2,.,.,CASSLEQGWAGELFF,TGTGCCAGCAGCTTGGAGCAGGGGTGGGCCGGGGAGCTGTTTTTT